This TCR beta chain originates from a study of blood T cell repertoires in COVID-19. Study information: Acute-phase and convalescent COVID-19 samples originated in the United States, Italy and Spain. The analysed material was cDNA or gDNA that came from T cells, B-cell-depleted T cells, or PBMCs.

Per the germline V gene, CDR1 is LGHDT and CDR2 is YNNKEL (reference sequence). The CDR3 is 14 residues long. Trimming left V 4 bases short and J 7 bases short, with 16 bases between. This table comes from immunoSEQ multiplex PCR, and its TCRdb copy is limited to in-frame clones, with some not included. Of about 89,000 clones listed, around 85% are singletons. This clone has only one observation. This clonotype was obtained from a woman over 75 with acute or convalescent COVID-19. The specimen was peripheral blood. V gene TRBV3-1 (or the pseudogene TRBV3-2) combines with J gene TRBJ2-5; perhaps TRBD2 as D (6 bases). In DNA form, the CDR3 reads TGTGCCAGCAGCCCTTTGGGTAGCGGAGGGACCCAGTACTTC. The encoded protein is CASSPLGSGGTQYF.